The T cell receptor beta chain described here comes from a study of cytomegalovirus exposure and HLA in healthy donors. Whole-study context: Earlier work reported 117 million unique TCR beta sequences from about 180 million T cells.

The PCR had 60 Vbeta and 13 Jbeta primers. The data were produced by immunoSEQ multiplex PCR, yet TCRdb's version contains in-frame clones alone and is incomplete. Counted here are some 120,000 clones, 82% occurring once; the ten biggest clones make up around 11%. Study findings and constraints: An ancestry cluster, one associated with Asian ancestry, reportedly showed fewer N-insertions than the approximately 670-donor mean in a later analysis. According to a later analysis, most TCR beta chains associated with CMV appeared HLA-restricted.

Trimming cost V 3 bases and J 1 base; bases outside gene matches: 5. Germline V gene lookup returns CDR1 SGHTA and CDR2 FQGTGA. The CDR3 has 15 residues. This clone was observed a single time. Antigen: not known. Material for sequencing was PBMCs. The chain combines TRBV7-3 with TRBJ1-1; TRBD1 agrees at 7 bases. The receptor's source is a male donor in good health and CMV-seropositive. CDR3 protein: CASSLMGQPNTEAFF. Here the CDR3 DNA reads TGTGCCAGCAGCTTGATGGGACAGCCGAACACTGAAGCTTTCTTT.